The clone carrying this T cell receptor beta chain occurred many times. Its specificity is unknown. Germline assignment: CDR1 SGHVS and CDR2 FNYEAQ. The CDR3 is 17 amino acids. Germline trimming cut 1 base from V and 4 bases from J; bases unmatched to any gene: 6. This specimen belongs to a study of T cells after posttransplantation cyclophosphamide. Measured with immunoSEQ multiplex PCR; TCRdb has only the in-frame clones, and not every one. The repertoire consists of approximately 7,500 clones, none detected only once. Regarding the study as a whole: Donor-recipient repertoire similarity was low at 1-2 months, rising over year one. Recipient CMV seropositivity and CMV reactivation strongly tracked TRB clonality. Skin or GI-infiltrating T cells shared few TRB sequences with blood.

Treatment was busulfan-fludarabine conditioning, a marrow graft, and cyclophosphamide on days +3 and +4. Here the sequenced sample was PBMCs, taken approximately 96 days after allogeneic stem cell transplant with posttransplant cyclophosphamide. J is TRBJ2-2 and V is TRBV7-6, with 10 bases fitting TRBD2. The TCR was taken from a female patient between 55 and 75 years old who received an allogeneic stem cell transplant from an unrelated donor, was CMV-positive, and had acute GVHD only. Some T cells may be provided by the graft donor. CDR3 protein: CASSLETAGGSTGELFF. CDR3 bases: TGTGCCAGCAGCTTAGAAACAGCGGGGGGGAGCACCGGGGAGCTGTTTTTT.